The entry that follows covers one T cell receptor (beta chain) sequence. The data originate from a study of blood T cell repertoires in COVID-19. Study-wide context: Samples representing acute and convalescent COVID-19 were sourced from the United States, Italy and Spain. The cDNA or gDNA used as material had been derived from T cells, B-cell-depleted T cells, or PBMCs.

Per the authors' pipeline: Estimates of nucleated cell counts were drawn from the amplification of reference gene primers. The data were produced by immunoSEQ multiplex PCR, yet TCRdb's version contains in-frame clones alone and is incomplete. V, J and clone size reflect that table, while D and trimming were determined from the DNA. The table records 100,000 to 150,000 clones, approximately 90% of them present only once. Germline V lookup: CDR1 GTSNPN, CDR2 SVGIG (reference sequence). V was shortened by 0 bases and J by 1 base, with 14 bases between the two germline ends. This CDR3 has 16 amino acids. Seattle's cohort entered during active infection and was followed longitudinally.

The sequenced material came from peripheral blood. The chain employs TRBV30 and TRBJ2-3; perhaps TRBD1 as D (5 bases). This receptor was identified in a man over 45 with COVID-19, enrolled during active disease. For the CDR3, the DNA is TGTGCCTGGAGTGTATTGCAGGGATTGGGCACAGATACGCAGTATTTT. Protein product: CAWSVLQGLGTDTQYF. Looking up the rest from reference TRBV30 and TRBJ2-3 gives the full variable domain: SQTIHQWPATLVQPVGSPLSLECTVEGTSNPNLYWYRQAAGRGLQLLFYSVGIGQISSEVPQNLSASRPQDRQFILSSKKLLLSDSGFYLCAWSVLQGLGTDTQYFGPGTRLTVL.